The 10 T cell receptor beta chains listed next were all sequenced from one sample in a study of blood T cell repertoires in COVID-19. Assay: immunoSEQ multiplex PCR; the TCRdb copy retains only in-frame clones and omits some. The sample has just under 350,000 clones, approximately 87% seen once. The sample taken for sequencing was peripheral blood. All receptors derive from a woman between 45 and 65 years old with COVID-19, enrolled during active disease.

V gene TRBV28 combines with J gene TRBJ1-1; 7 bases map to TRBD1. Germline trimming cut 5 bases from V and 3 bases from J; bases unmatched to any gene: 6. This CDR3 has 14 amino acids. Germline V lookup: CDR1 MDHEN, CDR2 SYDVKM. In DNA form, the CDR3 reads TGTGCCAGCAGTATCCAGGGGGGTTACACTGAAGCTTTCTTT. Translation: CASSIQGGYTEAFF.

This chain joins TRBV9 and TRBJ2-1; 8 nucleotides align to TRBD2. The CDR3 covers 15 residues. Germline trimming cut 4 bases from V and 2 bases from J; bases unmatched to any gene: 5. Germline loops: CDR1 SGDLS, CDR2 YYNGEE. The DNA of the CDR3 is TGTGCCAGCAGCTATACGACTAGCGCCTACAATGAGCAGTTCTTC. Translating it yields CASSYTTSAYNEQFF.

This chain links TRBV6-2 or TRBV6-3 with TRBJ2-2; a possible D gene is TRBD2 (7 bases). Looked up from germline, CDR1 is MNHEY and CDR2 is SVGEGT. This CDR3 region has 16 residues. V was shortened by 2 bases and J by 5 bases, with 15 bases between the two germline ends. The CDR3 DNA follows: TGTGCCAGCAGTTACCGGGGGGCTTTGATAACCGGGGAGCTGTTTTTT. Its protein product is CASSYRGALITGELFF.

The genes are TRBV5-1 and TRBJ2-1, with 12 nucleotides matching TRBD2. Trimming took 0 bases from V and 8 from J; bases not matched to a gene: 3. The CDR3 loop spans 15 amino acids. Germline CDR1 and CDR2: SGHRS and YFSETQ. This CDR3 is CASSLGLAGVDEQFF. The CDR3 DNA is TGCGCCAGCAGCTTGGGACTAGCGGGAGTAGATGAGCAGTTCTTC.

Here the CDR3 reads CASSPPGTYEQYF. The CDR3 DNA is TGTGCCAGTAGTCCCCCCGGGACCTACGAGCAGTACTTC. The chain recombines TRBV19 with TRBJ2-7; D is perhaps TRBD2 (5 bases). Germline V gene sequence: CDR1 LNHDA, CDR2 SQIVND (reference sequence). The CDR3 contains 13 residues. Trimming left V 5 bases short and J 2 bases short, with 10 bases between.

The V gene is TRBV18, the J gene TRBJ1-1; D might be TRBD1 (6 bases). The V gene lost 6 bases and the J gene lost 7 bases, with 15 bases spanning the gap. CDR1 and CDR2 (germline): KGHSH, LQKENI. The length of the CDR3 is 13 residues. The CDR3 nucleotides read TGTGCCAGCTCTGGAAGGGGGTATGGTGAAGCTTTCTTT. Protein sequence: CASSGRGYGEAFF.

The gene calls are TRBV6-5 and TRBJ2-3; 7 nucleotides agree with TRBD1. In germline, CDR1 is MNHEY, CDR2 SVGAGI. The CDR3 loop spans 14 amino acids. Unmatched junction bases numbered 9, after V lost 6 bases and J lost 6 bases. The DNA of the CDR3 is TGTGCCAGCAGCTCACGACAGGGTCTGGATACGCAGTATTTT. As protein: CASSSRQGLDTQYF.

The chain is built from TRBV7-3 and TRBJ2-1; 8 positions agree with TRBD2. This CDR3 comprises 15 residues. V was clipped by 5 bases and J by 7 bases; unmatched bases: 10. Germline CDR1 and CDR2: SGHTA and FQGTGA. The CDR3 nucleotides are TGTGCCAGCAGCGGGAGGAGCGGGAGAATAAATGAGCAGTTCTTC. Amino acid sequence: CASSGRSGRINEQFF.

In this sample, this clone turned up a few times. The chain is built from TRBV2 and TRBJ1-5; D is possibly TRBD1 (6 bases). The CDR3 has 13 amino acids. Per germline, CDR1 SNHLY and CDR2 FYNNEI. V lost 6 bases and J lost 6, with 12 bases in between. This CDR3 reads CASRDSPSQPQHF. In DNA form, the CDR3 reads TGTGCCAGCAGGGACAGCCCCAGTCAGCCCCAGCATTTT.

This clone occurred once. The V and J genes are TRBV6-6 and TRBJ1-2; D not resolved. Germline V gene lookup returns CDR1 MNHNY and CDR2 SVGAGI (reference sequence). V lost 6 bases, J lost 13 bases, and 15 bases lay in between. The CDR3 contains 11 residues. As DNA, the CDR3 is TGTGCCAGCAGCTACGGGCGGGCCCGCACCTTC. Encoded protein: CASSYGRARTF.